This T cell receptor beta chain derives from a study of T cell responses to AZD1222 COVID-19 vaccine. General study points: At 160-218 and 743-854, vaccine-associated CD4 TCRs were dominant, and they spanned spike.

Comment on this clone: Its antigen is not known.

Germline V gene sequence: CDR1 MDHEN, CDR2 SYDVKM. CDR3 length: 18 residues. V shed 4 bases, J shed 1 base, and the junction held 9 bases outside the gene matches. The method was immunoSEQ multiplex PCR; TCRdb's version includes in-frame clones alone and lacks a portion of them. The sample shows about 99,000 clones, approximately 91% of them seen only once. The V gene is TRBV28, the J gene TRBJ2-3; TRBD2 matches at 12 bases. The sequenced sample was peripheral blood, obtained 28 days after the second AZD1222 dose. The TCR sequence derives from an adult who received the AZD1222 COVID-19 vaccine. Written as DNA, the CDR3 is TGTGCCAGCAGTTCTAGACTAGCGGGAGAATCCGGCACAGATACGCAGTATTTT. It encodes CASSSRLAGESGTDTQYF.